The T cell receptor beta chain under discussion was sequenced for a study of blood T cell repertoires in COVID-19. Turning to the study itself: Acute-phase and convalescent COVID-19 samples originated in the United States, Italy and Spain. From T cells, B-cell-depleted T cells, or PBMCs came the material, which was cDNA or gDNA.

Authors' analysis steps: Reference gene primer amplification in the assay estimated nucleated cell counts. The data were produced by immunoSEQ multiplex PCR, yet TCRdb's version contains in-frame clones alone and is incomplete. The V and J calls and clone size are taken from that table; D and trimming were inferred from the DNA. The sample lists tens of thousands of clones; 85% to 90% were seen once. The CDR3 totals 13 residues. The germline V gene has CDR1 KGHDR and CDR2 SFDVKD. The J segment lost 1 base and the V segment lost 9 bases, leaving 1 base of the junction unmatched. This chain links TRBV24-1 with TRBJ1-5, with 8 bases matching TRBD1. The material sequenced was peripheral blood. The receptor's source is a man aged 55 to 70 with acute or convalescent COVID-19. CDR3 amino acids: CATQGASNQPQHF. CDR3 nucleotides: TGTGCCACCCAGGGGGCCAGCAATCAGCCCCAGCATTTT.